The rows below give T cell receptor beta chains drawn from one sample of a study of chemoradiotherapy in HPV16-positive cancers. The data were produced by immunoSEQ multiplex PCR, yet TCRdb's version contains in-frame clones alone and is incomplete. The data contain about 1,100 clones, roughly 80% of them singletons. This specimen was tumor tissue, taken from a patient who underwent chemoradiotherapy. All receptors come from a human donor with HPV-associated anogenital cancer. CDR3s include the opening cysteine and the closing phenylalanine or tryptophan. A D gene is named only where the DNA matches it firmly. Clone size is given for some rows only: seen once, a few or many times, or a class if the clone is expanded.

>15|TRBV5-4|TRBJ1-6|.|.
CASSLIPGDNSPLHF
TGTGCCAGCAGCTTGATCCCCGGGGACAATTCACCCCTCCACTTT
>14|TRBV6-1|TRBJ1-1|.|.
CASSDYASNTEAFF
TGTGCCAGCAGCGATTACGCTTCGAACACTGAAGCTTTCTTT
>18|TRBV28|TRBJ2-1|TRBD1|.
CASSLPGTGSASYNEQFF
TGTGCCAGCAGTTTACCCGGGACAGGGTCGGCATCCTACAATGAGCAGTTCTTC
>16|TRBV5-1|TRBJ2-1|TRBD2|.
CASSLAATSGSNEQFF
TGCGCCAGCAGCTTGGCCGCGACTAGCGGGAGTAATGAGCAGTTCTTC
>13|TRBV6-5|TRBJ2-1|TRBD2|once
CASSLAGADEQFF
TGTGCCAGCAGTTTAGCGGGAGCCGATGAGCAGTTCTTC
>15|TRBV29-1|TRBJ2-7|TRBD1|.
CSVFNPGQGEGEQYF
TGCAGCGTTTTTAATCCCGGACAGGGGGAGGGCGAGCAGTACTTC
>14|TRBV27|TRBJ2-7|TRBD2|few
CASRRGDISYEQYF
TGTGCCAGCAGACGGGGGGATATCTCCTACGAGCAGTACTTC
>13|TRBV30|TRBJ1-2|.|.
CAWAIQGGYGYTF
TGTGCCTGGGCAATACAGGGAGGCTATGGCTACACCTTC
>16|TRBV19|TRBJ2-1|TRBD1|.
CASSDSQGAVVNEQFF
TGTGCCAGTAGTGATTCACAGGGGGCGGTCGTCAATGAGCAGTTCTTC
>16|TRBV10-3|TRBJ1-1|.|.
CAISEVPGTVNTEAFF
TGTGCCATCAGTGAGGTCCCCGGGACGGTAAACACTGAAGCTTTCTTT
>14|TRBV7-9|TRBJ2-3|TRBD2|.
CASSAGENTDTQYF
TGTGCCAGCTCCGCGGGGGAGAACACAGATACGCAGTATTTT
>16|TRBV6-1|TRBJ1-4|.|.
CASSERVGGKSEKLFF
TGTGCCAGCAGTGAACGCGTCGGGGGAAAGAGTGAAAAACTGTTTTTT
>15|TRBV19|TRBJ1-1|.|.
CASSIGQGWSTEAFF
TGTGCCAGTAGTATAGGTCAGGGTTGGAGCACTGAAGCTTTCTTT
>14|TRBV7-9|TRBJ2-2|TRBD1|.
CASSWTGNTGELFF
TGTGCCAGCAGCTGGACAGGGAACACCGGGGAGCTGTTTTTT
>16|TRBV19|TRBJ2-2|.|.
CASSISRSANTGELFF
TGTGCCAGTAGTATTTCCAGATCTGCGAACACCGGGGAGCTGTTTTTT
>16|TRBV5-4|TRBJ2-2|TRBD1|.
CASTLDRAWGTGELFF
TGTGCCAGCACCCTGGACAGGGCCTGGGGCACCGGGGAGCTGTTTTTT
>15|TRBV27|TRBJ1-4|TRBD1|.
CASSFYGTGEEKLFF
TGTGCCAGCAGTTTCTACGGGACAGGGGAAGAAAAACTGTTTTTT
>15|TRBV15|TRBJ1-2|.|.
CATSRDLASNYGYTF
TGTGCCACCAGCAGAGATTTAGCCAGTAACTATGGCTACACCTTC
>16|TRBV7-2|TRBJ2-1|.|.
CASSFQGGGSYNEQFF
TGTGCCAGCAGCTTCCAGGGAGGCGGCTCCTACAATGAGCAGTTCTTC
>13|TRBV27|TRBJ1-1|.|.
CASSLSRSTEAFF
TGTGCCAGCAGTTTAAGTAGGAGCACTGAAGCTTTCTTT
>15|TRBV6-5|TRBJ1-6|.|few
CASSYGGRMNSPLHF
TGTGCCAGCAGTTACGGGGGGCGGATGAATTCACCCCTCCACTTT
>16|TRBV5-6|TRBJ2-2|.|few
CASSLVRGPGTGELFF
TGTGCCAGCAGCTTGGTCAGGGGCCCTGGCACCGGGGAGCTGTTTTTT
>15|TRBV29-1|TRBJ2-1|TRBD2|.
CSVGISGGANNEQFF
TGCAGCGTCGGTATTAGCGGGGGGGCCAACAATGAGCAGTTCTTC
>15|TRBV5-1|TRBJ1-4|.|.
CASSSHTGTNEKLFF
TGCGCCAGCAGCTCCCACACCGGTACTAATGAAAAACTGTTTTTT
>16|TRBV2|TRBJ1-4|.|.
CASSALPGATNEKLFF
TGTGCCAGCAGCGCACTCCCGGGGGCAACTAATGAAAAACTGTTTTTT
>13|TRBV10-2|TRBJ2-3|.|.
CASSRGNTDTQYF
TGCGCCAGCAGTAGAGGGAACACAGATACGCAGTATTTT
>14|TRBV6-1|TRBJ1-2|.|.
CASTGTTVALGYTF
TGTGCCAGCACCGGGACAACGGTGGCTCTTGGCTACACCTTC
>15|TRBV7-6|TRBJ2-5|.|.
CASSFLDRNQETQYF
TGTGCCAGCAGCTTTCTTGACAGGAACCAAGAGACCCAGTACTTC
>15|TRBV7-8|TRBJ2-3|TRBD1|.
CASIIDRGNTDTQYF
TGTGCCAGCATAATAGACAGGGGTAACACAGATACGCAGTATTTT
>16|TRBV15|TRBJ2-3|TRBD1|.
CATSRRNRGSTDTQYF
TGTGCCACCAGCAGAAGAAACAGGGGGTCCACAGATACGCAGTATTTT
>14|TRBV7-2|TRBJ1-5|TRBD1|.
CASSLTGEGQPQHF
TGTGCCAGCAGCTTAACAGGGGAGGGTCAGCCCCAGCATTTT
>16|TRBV5-1|TRBJ2-6|TRBD1|.
CASSWTGGGGANVLTF
TGCGCCAGCAGCTGGACAGGGGGCGGTGGGGCCAACGTCCTGACTTTC
>15|TRBV5-1|TRBJ2-7|TRBD1|.
CASSLGQGPSYEQYF
TGCGCCAGCAGCTTGGGACAGGGGCCCTCCTACGAGCAGTACTTC
>15|TRBV6-5|TRBJ2-7|TRBD1|.
CASSYSRQGSYEQYF
TGTGCCAGCAGTTACTCAAGACAGGGCTCCTACGAGCAGTACTTC
>14|TRBV11-2|TRBJ2-2|TRBD1|.
CASSRGTGVGELFF
TGTGCCAGCAGCCGAGGGACAGGTGTTGGGGAGCTGTTTTTT
>12|TRBV29-1|TRBJ1-2|TRBD1|.
CSVDGGGLGYTF
TGCAGCGTTGATGGAGGGGGCTTGGGCTACACCTTC
>17|TRBV29-1|TRBJ2-1|.|.
CSVEEVGGPSSYNEQFF
TGCAGCGTTGAAGAAGTTGGCGGACCTAGCTCCTACAATGAGCAGTTCTTC
>16|TRBV10-3|TRBJ2-6|.|.
CAISESGASGANVLTF
TGTGCCATCAGTGAGTCCGGGGCCTCTGGGGCCAACGTCCTGACTTTC
>12|TRBV10-1|TRBJ1-2|.|.
CASSDTAYGYTF
TGCGCCAGCAGTGATACAGCCTATGGCTACACCTTC
>15|TRBV5-4|TRBJ1-6|.|.
CASSAALHGNSPLHF
TGTGCCAGCAGCGCGGCGCTTCATGGCAATTCACCCCTCCACTTT
>15|TRBV7-2|TRBJ2-1|.|few
CASSLKLNSPNEQFF
TGTGCCAGCAGCTTAAAGCTCAACAGCCCCAATGAGCAGTTCTTC
>15|TRBV7-3|TRBJ2-2|TRBD2|once
CASSWSGIGTGELFF
TGTGCCAGCAGCTGGAGCGGGATAGGGACCGGGGAGCTGTTTTTT
>14|TRBV29-1|TRBJ1-4|.|.
CSVETGARDEKLFF
TGCAGCGTTGAAACGGGGGCACGGGATGAAAAACTGTTTTTT
>15|TRBV4-2|TRBJ2-2|TRBD2|.
CASSLGTRGAGELFF
TGTGCCAGCAGCCTCGGGACTAGGGGCGCCGGGGAGCTGTTTTTT
>14|TRBV18|TRBJ2-7|.|few
CASSIGRGTYEQYF
TGTGCCAGCTCAATAGGGAGAGGGACCTACGAGCAGTACTTC
>14|TRBV4-1|TRBJ1-2|.|.
CASSQDADGYGYTF
TGCGCCAGCAGCCAAGATGCGGACGGGTATGGCTACACCTTC
>15|TRBV18|TRBJ1-5|.|.
CASSPAEGSNQPQHF
TGTGCCAGCTCACCCGCGGAGGGTAGCAATCAGCCCCAGCATTTT
>15|TRBV9|TRBJ1-2|TRBD1|.
CASSVTGGRDYGYTF
TGTGCCAGCAGCGTCACAGGGGGAAGAGACTATGGCTACACCTTC
>14|TRBV5-6|TRBJ1-4|.|.
CASGLIATNEKLFF
TGTGCCAGCGGGTTAATTGCAACTAATGAAAAACTGTTTTTT
>16|TRBV28|TRBJ1-6|TRBD1|.
CASSLDRGIGNSPLHF
TGTGCCAGCAGTCTCGACAGGGGAATTGGAAATTCACCCCTCCACTTT
>15|TRBV7-9|TRBJ1-1|.|.
CASSLAGGRDTEAFF
TGTGCCAGCAGCTTAGCCGGAGGACGGGACACTGAAGCTTTCTTT
>15|TRBV7-2|TRBJ2-5|TRBD2|.
CASSLIAGRLETQYF
TGTGCCAGCAGCTTAATAGCGGGACGTTTGGAGACCCAGTACTTC
>12|TRBV25-1|TRBJ1-1|.|.
CASSEGNTEAFF
TGTGCCAGCAGTGAAGGAAACACTGAAGCTTTCTTT
>14|TRBV9|TRBJ2-2|.|.
CASSESVLTGELFF
TGTGCCAGCAGCGAGTCGGTACTCACCGGGGAGCTGTTTTTT
>17|TRBV4-2|TRBJ2-1|TRBD2|once
CASSPRLAGATYNEQFF
TGTGCCAGCAGCCCGAGACTAGCGGGAGCGACCTACAATGAGCAGTTCTTC
>14|TRBV11-2|TRBJ1-4|.|.
CASSWQAPNEKLFF
TGTGCCAGCAGCTGGCAGGCGCCTAATGAAAAACTGTTTTTT
>14|TRBV30|TRBJ1-3|.|.
CAWRGGGTGNTIYF
TGTGCCTGGAGGGGAGGGGGTACTGGAAACACCATATATTTT
>17|TRBV9|TRBJ2-2|.|.
CASSVEGASGHTGELFF
TGTGCCAGCAGCGTAGAGGGAGCGAGCGGCCACACCGGGGAGCTGTTTTTT